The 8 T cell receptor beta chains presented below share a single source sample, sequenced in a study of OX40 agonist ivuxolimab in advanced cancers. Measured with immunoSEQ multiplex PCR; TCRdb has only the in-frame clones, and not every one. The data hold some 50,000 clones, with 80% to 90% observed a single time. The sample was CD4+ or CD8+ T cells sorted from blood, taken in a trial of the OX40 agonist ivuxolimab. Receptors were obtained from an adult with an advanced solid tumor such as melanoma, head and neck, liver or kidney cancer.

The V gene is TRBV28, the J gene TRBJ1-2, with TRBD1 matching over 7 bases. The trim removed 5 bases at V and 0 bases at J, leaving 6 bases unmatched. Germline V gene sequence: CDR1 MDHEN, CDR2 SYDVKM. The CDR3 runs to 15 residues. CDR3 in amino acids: CASSPGQVANYGYTF. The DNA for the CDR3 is TGTGCCAGCAGTCCCGGACAGGTTGCTAACTATGGCTACACCTTC.

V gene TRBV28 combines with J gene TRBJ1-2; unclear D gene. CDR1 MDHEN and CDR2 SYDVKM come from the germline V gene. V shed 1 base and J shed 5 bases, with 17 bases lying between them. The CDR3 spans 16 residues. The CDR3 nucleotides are TGTGCCAGCAGTTTATTGTTGGGAAGGCCAACTTATGGCTACACCTTC. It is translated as CASSLLLGRPTYGYTF.

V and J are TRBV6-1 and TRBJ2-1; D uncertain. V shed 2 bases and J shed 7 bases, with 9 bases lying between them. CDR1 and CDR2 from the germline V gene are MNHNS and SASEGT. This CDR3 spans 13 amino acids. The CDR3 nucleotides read TGTGCCAGCAGTGAAAGTTGGAGAAATGAGCAGTTCTTC. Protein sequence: CASSESWRNEQFF.

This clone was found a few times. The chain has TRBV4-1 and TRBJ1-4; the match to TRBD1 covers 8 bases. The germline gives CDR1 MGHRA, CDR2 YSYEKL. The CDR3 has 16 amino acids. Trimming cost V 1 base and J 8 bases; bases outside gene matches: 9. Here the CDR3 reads CASSQGVQGAGEKLFF. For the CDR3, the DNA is TGCGCCAGCAGCCAAGGAGTTCAGGGGGCAGGAGAAAAACTGTTTTTT.

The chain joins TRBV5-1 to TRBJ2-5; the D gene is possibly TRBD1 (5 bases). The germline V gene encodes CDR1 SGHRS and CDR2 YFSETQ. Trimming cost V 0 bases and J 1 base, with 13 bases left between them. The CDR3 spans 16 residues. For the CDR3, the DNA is TGCGCCAGCAGCTTGGCTTCTAGTAGGGGCCAAGAGACCCAGTACTTC. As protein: CASSLASSRGQETQYF.

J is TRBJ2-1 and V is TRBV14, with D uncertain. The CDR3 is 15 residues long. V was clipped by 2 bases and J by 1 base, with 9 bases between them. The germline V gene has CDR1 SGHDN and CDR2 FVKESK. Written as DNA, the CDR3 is TGTGCCAGCAGCCAAAGACTTGTTTCCTACAATGAGCAGTTCTTC. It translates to CASSQRLVSYNEQFF.

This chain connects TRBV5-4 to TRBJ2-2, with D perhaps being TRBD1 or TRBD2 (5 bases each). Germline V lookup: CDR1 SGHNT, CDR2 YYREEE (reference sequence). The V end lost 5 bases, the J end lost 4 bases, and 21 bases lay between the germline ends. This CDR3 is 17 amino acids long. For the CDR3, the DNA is TGTGCCAGCAGTAAAGGAGCGCAGGGACGTAGCACCGGGGAGCTGTTTTTT. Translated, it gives CASSKGAQGRSTGELFF.

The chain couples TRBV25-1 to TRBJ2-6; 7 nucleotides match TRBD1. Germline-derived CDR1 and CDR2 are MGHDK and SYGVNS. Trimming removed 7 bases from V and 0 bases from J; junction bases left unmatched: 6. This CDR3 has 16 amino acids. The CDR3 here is CASTEGQSSGANVLTF. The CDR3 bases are TGTGCCAGCACCGAGGGACAGAGCTCTGGGGCCAACGTCCTGACTTTC.